This record concerns one TCR beta chain sequence. Its antigen remains unidentified. The sample originates from a study of cytomegalovirus exposure and HLA in healthy donors. Study in general: According to later analysis, the same platform produced the approximately 120 validation and several hundred first-cohort repertoires. General study results and limits: Cytomegalovirus-associated TCR beta chains were listed, numbering approximately 150. A classifier reportedly called cytomegalovirus status with high sensitivity and specificity.

Trimming took 5 bases from V and 3 from J; bases not matched to a gene: 3. This CDR3 is built from 15 residues. The germline gives CDR1 SGHNT, CDR2 YENEEA. The assay was immunoSEQ multiplex PCR, and TCRdb's table has in-frame clones only and misses some. The data show roughly 100,000 clones, just under 95% seen once. Sequenced: PBMCs. The sequence derives from a young woman in good health and CMV-seronegative. The chain links TRBV11-3 to TRBJ1-4; 10 bases fit TRBD1. The CDR3 DNA follows: TGTGCCAGCAGCAGAGGGACAGGGGCTAATGAAAAACTGTTTTTT. This gives the protein CASSRGTGANEKLFF. The full variable domain, its missing parts supplied by reference TRBV11-3 and TRBJ1-4, is EAGVVQSPRYKIIEKKQPVAFWCNPISGHNTLYWYLQNLGQGPELLIRYENEEAVDDSQLPKDRFSAERLKGVDSTLKIQPAELGDSAVYLCASSRGTGANEKLFFGSGTQLSVL.